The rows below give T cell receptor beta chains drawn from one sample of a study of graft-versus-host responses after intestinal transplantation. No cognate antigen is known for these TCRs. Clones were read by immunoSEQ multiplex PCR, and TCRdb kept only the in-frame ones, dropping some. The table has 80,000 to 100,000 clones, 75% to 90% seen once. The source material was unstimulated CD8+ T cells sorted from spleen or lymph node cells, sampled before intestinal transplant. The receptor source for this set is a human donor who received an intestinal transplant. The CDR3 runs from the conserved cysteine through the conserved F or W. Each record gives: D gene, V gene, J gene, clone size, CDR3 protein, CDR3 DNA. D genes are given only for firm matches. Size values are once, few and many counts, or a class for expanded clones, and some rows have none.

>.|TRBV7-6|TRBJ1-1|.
CASSASGVNTEAFF
TGTGCCAGCAGCGCCTCAGGGGTGAACACTGAAGCTTTCTTT
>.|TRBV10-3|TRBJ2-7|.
CAISLGSPTGEQYF
TGTGCCATCAGTCTAGGATCCCCGACGGGCGAGCAGTACTTC
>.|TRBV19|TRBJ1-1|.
CASSIRFGGLFGENTEAFF
.
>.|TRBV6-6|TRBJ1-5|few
CATKLFLDQPQHF
TGTGCCACCAAACTCTTCCTCGATCAGCCCCAGCATTTT
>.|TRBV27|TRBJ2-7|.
CASSLPLGEQYF
TGTGCCAGCAGTTTGCCCTTGGGGGAGCAGTACTTC
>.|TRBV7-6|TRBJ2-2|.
CASSLANPNTGELFF
TGTGCCAGCAGCTTAGCGAACCCGAACACCGGGGAGCTGTTTTTT
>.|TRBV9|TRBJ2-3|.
CASSVVWRSTDTQYF
TGTGCCAGCAGCGTAGTTTGGCGGAGCACAGATACGCAGTATTTT
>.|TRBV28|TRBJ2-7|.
CASSLSPVDYEQYF
TGTGCCAGCAGTCTCTCCCCGGTAGATTACGAGCAGTACTTC
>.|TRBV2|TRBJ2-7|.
CASRGNYEQYF
TGTGCCAGCCGCGGCAACTACGAGCAGTACTTC
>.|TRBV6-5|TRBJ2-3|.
CASRRWIATDTQYF
TGTGCCAGCAGACGTTGGATCGCCACAGATACGCAGTATTTT
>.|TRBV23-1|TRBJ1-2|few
CASDPGRDDYGYTF
TGCGCCAGCGATCCTGGCAGGGATGACTATGGCTACACCTTC
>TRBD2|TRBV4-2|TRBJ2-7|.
CASSFNSGTPSYEQYF
TGTGCCAGCAGTTTTAATAGCGGGACCCCTTCCTACGAGCAGTACTTC
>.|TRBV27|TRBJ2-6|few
CASRAGISGANVLTF
TGTGCCAGCAGGGCGGGAATCTCTGGGGCCAACGTCCTGACTTTC
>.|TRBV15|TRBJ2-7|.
CATSWRGRDEQYF
TGTGCCACCAGCTGGAGGGGTAGGGACGAGCAGTACTTC
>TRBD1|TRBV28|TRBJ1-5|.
CASRTEGAEKTNQPQHF
TGTGCCAGCAGGACGGAGGGGGCAGAAAAAACCAATCAGCCCCAGCATTTT
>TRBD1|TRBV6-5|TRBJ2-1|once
CASSRRDSYNEQFF
TGTGCCAGCAGCCGCCGGGACAGTTACAATGAGCAGTTCTTC
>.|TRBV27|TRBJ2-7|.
CASSLRPGHSYEQYF
TGTGCCAGCAGTTTACGCCCGGGACACTCCTACGAGCAGTACTTC
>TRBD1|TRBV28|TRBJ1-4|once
CASSQTGANEKLFF
TGTGCCAGCAGTCAGACAGGGGCTAATGAAAAACTGTTTTTT
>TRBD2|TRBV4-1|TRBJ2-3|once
CASSPLGLASGTDTQYF
TGCGCCAGCAGCCCCCTCGGACTAGCGAGCGGCACAGATACGCAGTATTTT
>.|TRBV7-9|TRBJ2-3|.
CASSSLGTDTQYF
TGTGCCAGCAGCTCCTTAGGTACAGATACGCAGTATTTT
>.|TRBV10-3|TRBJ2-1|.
CAISERALVSAMDEQFF
TGTGCCATCAGTGAAAGGGCCCTCGTTTCCGCTATGGATGAGCAGTTCTTC